This TCR beta chain is drawn from a study of blood T cells in healthy people across ages. Study-level results: The donors' CMV status was not determined, possibly confounding changes in expanded clonotypes.

The CDR3 contains 15 residues. Germline loops: CDR1 DFQATT, CDR2 SNEGSKA (reference sequence). V lost 5 bases to trimming and J lost 7 bases; unmatched junction nucleotides: 11. Then a second PCR, running roughly 6 to 12 cycles, was carried out with a sample-barcoded 5' primer and a J-beta primer mix. Every cDNA was tagged by a template-switch adaptor with 12 random nucleotides. TCRdb re-called the 5' RACE reads through MiXCR, storing one row per CDR3 protein. The table shows almost 1 million distinct CDR3 sequences, with roughly half occurring only once. Samples each yielded at least 5 micrograms of total RNA. This clonotype was counted between two and nine times. Its antigen is as yet unknown.

Material: blood. The chain uses TRBV20-1 and TRBJ2-1, with TRBD2 identical over 10 bases. This TCR was sampled from a woman in her sixties in good health. The CDR3 protein is CSAPEREGRGNEQFF. The CDR3 bases are TGCAGTGCTCCGGAGCGGGAGGGCCGCGGAAATGAGCAGTTCTTC.